This T cell receptor (beta chain) was retrieved from a study of shared clonotypes between healthy human individuals. Study-level findings and limits: Larger estimated richness was generally recorded for naive subsets relative to memory subsets. Against clonotypes common to all four donors, non-shared ones had lower generation probabilities.

Only a few counts were recorded for this clone. Its antigen is unidentified. Replicate PCRs run on sorted subsets employed approximately 0.2 ug DNA, approximately 30,000 T cell genomes. The method was immunoSEQ multiplex PCR; TCRdb's version includes in-frame clones alone and lacks a portion of them. Of around 1,900,000 clones in the sample, 93% were seen once. The CDR3 runs to 12 residues. Germline CDR1 LNHDA, CDR2 SQIVND (reference sequence). V lost 5 bases and J lost 10, with 11 bases in between. Naivety among CD8 cells was defined by CD45RO negativity and positive CCR7 selection, thereby excluding terminally differentiated effector memory CD45RA+ cells.

The receptor comes from a man in his late teens or twenties in good health. Some clones in this sample may be carry-over from other donors' samples. J is TRBJ2-2 and V is TRBV19; weak D call: TRBD2 (6 bases). Sequences were obtained from naive CD8+ T cells from PBMCs. The CDR3 nucleotides read TGTGCCAGTAGTTCGGGACTCACGGAGCTGTTTTTT. This codes for CASSSGLTELFF.